This T cell receptor (beta chain) is drawn from a study of human T cells and chemical hapten exposure. As for the study in general: Throughout the approximately 24-week study, diphenylcyclopropenone was applied weekly to the patients' scalps. Patients were mainly female, each with alopecia areata, totalis or universalis. Slight volume differences across pooled libraries mainly accounted for varying per-sample TCR yields.

This clonotype has just a few counts. The germline V gene has CDR1 SGHVS and CDR2 FQNEAQ. CDR3 length equals 15 residues. The germline V and J ends were trimmed by 5 bases and 1 base, with 12 bases remaining between them. Sample time point: patch test 3, about 24 weeks after DPC sensitization. Described treatment: therapeutic diphenylcyclopropenone sensitization with weekly scalp DPC. TCRdb processed the RACE reads anew with MiXCR; each CDR3 protein has one entry. The repertoire holds around 200,000 distinct CDR3 sequences, with 24% as singletons. This sample comprised whole blood, obtained in connection with sensitization to the hapten diphenylcyclopropenone (DPC). The J gene is TRBJ1-3, the V gene TRBV7-8, with D maybe TRBD1 (6 bases). The TCR sequence derives from a woman in her 40s with alopecia areata. Some clones in this sample may be carry-over from other donors' samples. The CDR3 DNA follows: TGTGCCAGCAGCACCCGAACAGGGTCTGGAAACACCATATATTTT. Its protein is CASSTRTGSGNTIYF.